Listed below are T cell receptor beta chains from one sample, sequenced in a study of molecular identifiers for immune sequencing clone quantification. TCRdb re-called the PCR reads through MiXCR, storing one row per CDR3 protein. The sample yields 80,000 to 100,000 distinct CDR3 sequences, approximately 24% seen once. Sequencing input: naive CD8+ T cells from blood, with Jurkat cell RNA spiked in. The receptors originated from a human donor in good health. Some libraries in this study had Jurkat cell RNA spiked in. Both conserved end residues are part of each CDR3. The D gene is left open where the match is weak. Rows may omit the clone size; those that give it use once, few, many or a size class.

V gene	clone size	D gene	J gene	CDR3 DNA	CDR3 protein
TRBV6-5	many	TRBD2	TRBJ2-7	TGTGCCAGCAGTTACGGGAGCGGGAACGGATTGCAGTACTTC	CASSYGSGNGLQYF
TRBV29-1	many	TRBD1	TRBJ2-7	TGCAGCGTTGAGACAGGGGGCTCAGGCTACGAGCAGTACTTC	CSVETGGSGYEQYF
TRBV7-2	many	.	TRBJ2-3	TGTGCCAGCAGCTTAGTTGGCGGGACGGGCACAGATACGCAGTATTTT	CASSLVGGTGTDTQYF
TRBV13	many	.	TRBJ2-1	TGTGCCAGCAGCTTAAGGACCTACAATGAGCAGTTCTTC	CASSLRTYNEQFF
TRBV4-3	many	.	TRBJ1-1	TGCGCCAGCAGCCAAGGACAGGTGGGATATGAAGCTTTCTTT	CASSQGQVGYEAFF
TRBV7-9	many	TRBD1	TRBJ1-4	TGTGCCAGCAGCCCGACGGACAGGCCGCTGGATGAAAAACTGTTTTTT	CASSPTDRPLDEKLFF
TRBV7-9	many	.	TRBJ1-2	TGTGCCAGCAGCCTTGCTAACTATGGCTACACCTTC	CASSLANYGYTF
TRBV20-1	many	.	TRBJ1-1	TGCAGTGCTAGGGACTTCCGAGGGAGGAACACTGAAGCTTTCTTT	CSARDFRGRNTEAFF
TRBV6-4	many	TRBD1	TRBJ1-5	TGTGCCAGCAGCCCCTGGAGACAGGGGTATAGCAATCAGCCCCAGCATTTT	CASSPWRQGYSNQPQHF
TRBV27	many	.	TRBJ1-5	TGTGCCACCGCCCCCGGCCCCGGATTTAGCAATCAGCCCCAGCATTTT	CATAPGPGFSNQPQHF
TRBV19	.	TRBD2	TRBJ2-3	TGTGCCAGTAGCGCGACTAGCGGGGGGCCTGTTCTCGATACGCAGTATTTT	CASSATSGGPVLDTQYF
TRBV11-2	many	.	TRBJ1-4	TGTGCCAGCAGCTCTATGGCAGGGGCGAGACCTCCCCGGGGTAATGAAAAACTGTTTTTT	CASSSMAGARPPRGNEKLFF
TRBV7-9	many	.	TRBJ2-7	TGTGCCAGCAGCTCCGGGACCGTTGACTACGAGCAGTACTTC	CASSSGTVDYEQYF
TRBV24-1	few	.	TRBJ2-7	TGTGCCACCAGTGATCCCAGGGCCGATACATCCTACGAGCAGTACTTC	CATSDPRADTSYEQYF
TRBV4-1	.	.	TRBJ1-5	TGCGCCAGCAGCCAAGTATTAGTACAGGGTAACCAGCCCCAGCATTTT	CASSQVLVQGNQPQHF
TRBV7-9	many	.	TRBJ2-2	TGTGCCAGCAGCCCGGACAGGAACACCGGGGAGCTGTTTTTT	CASSPDRNTGELFF
TRBV19	few	.	TRBJ2-7	TGTGTCAGTAGTATAGGAGTTGGCGGTGGCGAGCAGTACTTC	CVSSIGVGGGEQYF
TRBV15	many	TRBD2	TRBJ2-2	TGTGCCACCAGCCCGGGACTAGCCGTGGACGGGGAGCTGTTTTTT	CATSPGLAVDGELFF
TRBV12-3/TRBV12-4	many	.	TRBJ1-5	TGTGCCAGCAGTAAGACAGAGGTCAATCAGCCCCAGCATTTT	CASSKTEVNQPQHF
TRBV27	few	.	TRBJ1-1	TGTGCCAGCAGTTTGAGTTCAATGAACACTGAAGCTTTCTTT	CASSLSSMNTEAFF
TRBV29-1	many	.	TRBJ2-2	TGCAGCGTTGAATGGTCCGGGGAGCTGTTTTTT	CSVEWSGELFF
TRBV19	.	TRBD1	TRBJ2-2	TGTGCCAGTAGTATTTCCGACAGGGTGAGGGTACGGGAGCTGTTTTTT	CASSISDRVRVRELFF
TRBV9	many	.	TRBJ1-1	TGTGCCAGCAGCGTATACTCAGGCATGAACACTGAAGCTTTCTTT	CASSVYSGMNTEAFF
TRBV29-1	many	.	TRBJ2-1	TGCAGCGTTGAAGCCCCCAATGAGCAGTTCTTC	CSVEAPNEQFF
TRBV5-1	many	.	TRBJ2-7	TGCGCCAGCAGCCCAGCGAGCTCCTACGAGCAGTACTTC	CASSPASSYEQYF
TRBV28	many	.	TRBJ1-3	TGTGCCAGCAGTCCCCTCGGACGGGCTTCCTCTGGAAACACCATATATTTT	CASSPLGRASSGNTIYF
TRBV7-2	many	TRBD2	TRBJ2-1	TGTGCCAGCAGCGAAGGTTTTAGCGGGGGAAATGAGCAGTTCTTC	CASSEGFSGGNEQFF
TRBV25-1	many	.	TRBJ2-3	TGTGCCAGCACAGGGCTAGCGTTCCCAGATACGCAGTATTTT	CASTGLAFPDTQYF
TRBV9	many	.	TRBJ2-5	TGTGCCAGCAGCGTAGGGCACTTCCAAGAGACCCAGTACTTC	CASSVGHFQETQYF
TRBV6-2/TRBV6-3	.	TRBD1	TRBJ2-3	TGTGCCAGCAGTTACTCCCGGGACAGGGGGCCCACAGATACGCAGTATTTT	CASSYSRDRGPTDTQYF
TRBV4-2	many	.	TRBJ2-1	TGTGCCAGCAGCCAAGATCTTTCCGGGGTAACTGGTGAGCAGTTCTTC	CASSQDLSGVTGEQFF
TRBV29-1	.	.	TRBJ2-3	TGCAGCGGTGAAGGGGGCCTAGCGGGCCCCACAGCTACGCAGTATTTT	CSGEGGLAGPTATQYF